This T cell receptor (beta chain) was retrieved from a study of T cell repertoires in cytomegalovirus infection (dated by TCRdb to the late 2010s). With regard to the full study: The HLA type of each donor mattered for the analysis, because public TCR beta signatures pointed to carriage of CMV infection along with the matching HLA type. The study at large found these results: Cumulative frequency of public TCR beta family members discriminated carriers of CMV infection plus the relevant HLA type in this cohort and an independent approximately 400-donor cohort. The ex vivo response was dominated by HLA-C-restricted CMV-specific TCR beta clonotypes, and the single most frequent clonotype in two of eight donors was supplied by these HLA-C-restricted clonotypes.

From the cysteine up to the phenylalanine, the CDR3 has a length of 14 residues. Just the 42-base CDR3 DNA is kept, in frame starting at base 1. V loses 0 bases, J loses 2 bases, and the germline ends lie 6 bases apart. The germline V gene supplies CDR1 SGHRS and CDR2 YFSETQ. Note on this clonotype: The target of this receptor is not known. One base away there is no much larger clone; base qualities are not given.

For sequencing, an Illumina HiSeq 1500 was employed. The public reads were reprocessed in TCRdb via fastp at Q25 and MiXCR, keeping in-frame beta chains. Entries that share a CDR3 protein sequence are merged under the most common genes and DNA. This sample has over 100,000 distinct CDR3 sequences in its table, and 10% of those were observed once. The leading ten clones occupy over 25% of the sample. The chain couples TRBV5-1 to TRBJ2-1, with the D gene not confidently named. This TCR derives from a human donor in good health (CMV status not recorded). Some clones in this sample may be carry-over from other donors' samples. The sample was PBMCs, sequenced either directly or after in vitro stimulation (not recorded which). The CDR3 is CASSLDITYNEQFF. Read as DNA, the sequence is TGCGCCAGCAGCTTGGATATTACCTACAATGAGCAGTTCTTC.